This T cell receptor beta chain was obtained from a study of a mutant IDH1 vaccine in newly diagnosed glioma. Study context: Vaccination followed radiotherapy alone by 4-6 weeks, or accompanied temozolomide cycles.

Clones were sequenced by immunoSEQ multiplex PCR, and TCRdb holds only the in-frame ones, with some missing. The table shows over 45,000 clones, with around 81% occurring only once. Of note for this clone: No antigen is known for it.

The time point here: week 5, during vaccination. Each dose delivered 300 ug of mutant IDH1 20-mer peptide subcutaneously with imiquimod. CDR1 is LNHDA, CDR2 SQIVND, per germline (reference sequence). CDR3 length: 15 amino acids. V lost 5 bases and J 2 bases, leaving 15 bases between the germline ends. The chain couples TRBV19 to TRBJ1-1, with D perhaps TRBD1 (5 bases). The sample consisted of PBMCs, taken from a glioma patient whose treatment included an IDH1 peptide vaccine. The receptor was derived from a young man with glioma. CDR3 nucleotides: TGTGCCAGTAGTGGGGGACCAGCCCAAAACACTGAAGCTTTCTTT. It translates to CASSGGPAQNTEAFF.